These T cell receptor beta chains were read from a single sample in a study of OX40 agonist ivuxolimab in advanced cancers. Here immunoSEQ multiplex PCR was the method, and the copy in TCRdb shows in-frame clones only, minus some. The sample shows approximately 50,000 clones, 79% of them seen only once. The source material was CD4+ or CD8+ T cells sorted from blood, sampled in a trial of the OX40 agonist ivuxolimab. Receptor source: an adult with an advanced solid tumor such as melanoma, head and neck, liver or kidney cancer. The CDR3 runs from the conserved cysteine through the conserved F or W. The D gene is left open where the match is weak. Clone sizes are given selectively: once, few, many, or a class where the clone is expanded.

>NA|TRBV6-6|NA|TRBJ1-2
TGTGCCAGCAGTGTCGGAGCTAACTATGGCTACACCTTC
CASSVGANYGYTF
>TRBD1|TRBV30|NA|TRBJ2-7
TGTGCCTGGAGGAACCGGGACAGCTCCTACGAGCAGTACTTC
CAWRNRDSSYEQYF
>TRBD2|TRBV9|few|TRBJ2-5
TGTGCCAGCAGCGTAGCTGGCGGGAGTACAGAGACCCAGTACTTC
CASSVAGGSTETQYF
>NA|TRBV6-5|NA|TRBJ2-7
TGTGCCAGCAGTTTAAAAAGGGCTTACGAGCAGTACTTC
CASSLKRAYEQYF
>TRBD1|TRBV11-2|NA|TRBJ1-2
TGTGCCAGCAGCTTAGAAAGGGTACAGGGGGGCTATGGCTACACCTTC
CASSLERVQGGYGYTF
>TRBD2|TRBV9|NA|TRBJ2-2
TGTGCCAGCAGCGTATCCCCACAACTGGGGGGGAGCCGGACCGGGGAGCTGTTTTTT
CASSVSPQLGGSRTGELFF
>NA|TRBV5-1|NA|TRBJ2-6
TGCGCCAGCACCGCCGGGATATCTGGGGCCAACGTCCTGACTTTC
CASTAGISGANVLTF
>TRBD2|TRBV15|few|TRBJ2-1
TGTGCCACCAGCACTGGACTAGCGGGAGGGGGGATAGATGAGCAGTTCTTC
CATSTGLAGGGIDEQFF
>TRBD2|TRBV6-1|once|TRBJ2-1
TGTGCCAGCAGTCCGTTTAGCGGGAGAATTGAGCAGTTCTTC
CASSPFSGRIEQFF
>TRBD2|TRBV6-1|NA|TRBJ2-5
TGTGCCAGCAGTGATCGGACTAGCCAAGAGACCCAGTACTTC
CASSDRTSQETQYF
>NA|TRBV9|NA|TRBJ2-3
TGTGCCAGCAGCGGAGGTGCGCCGGGCACAGATACGCAGTATTTT
CASSGGAPGTDTQYF
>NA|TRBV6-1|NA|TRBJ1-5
TGTGCCAGCGCCGGGCAGATCAATCAGCCCCAGCATTTT
CASAGQINQPQHF
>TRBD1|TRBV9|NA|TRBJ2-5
TGTGCCAGCAGCCCCCCGCCGGGACAGGGCGGAGAGACCCAGTACTTC
CASSPPPGQGGETQYF
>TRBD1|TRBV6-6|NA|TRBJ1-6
TGTGCCAGCAGCCGGGACAGGGAGAATTCACCCCTCCACTTT
CASSRDRENSPLHF
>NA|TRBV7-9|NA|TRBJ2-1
TGTGCCAGCAGCTTGGATCAGGGTCCTAGGAATGAGCAGTTCTTC
CASSLDQGPRNEQFF
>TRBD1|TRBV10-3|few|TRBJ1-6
TGTGCCATCAACCCCGGACAGGGCAATTCACCCCTCCACTTT
CAINPGQGNSPLHF
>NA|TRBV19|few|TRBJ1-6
TGTGCCAGTAGCCCCAGAAGGGACGGACAGTTCCACTTT
CASSPRRDGQFHF
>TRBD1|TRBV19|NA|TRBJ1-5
TGTGCCAGCAATACGGGACAGCGAGGTCAGCCCCAGCATTTT
CASNTGQRGQPQHF
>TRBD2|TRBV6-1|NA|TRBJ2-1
TGTGCCAGCAGTGAAACCGGGGGGAGGGATGAGCAGTTCTTC
CASSETGGRDEQFF
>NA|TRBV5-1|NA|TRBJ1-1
TGCGCCAGCAGCTTGGGTGACAGTCGGACTGAAGCTTTCTTT
CASSLGDSRTEAFF
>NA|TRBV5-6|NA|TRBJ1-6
TGTGCCAGCAGCTTGGGACAGCTCGGAATTTCACCCCTCCACTTT
CASSLGQLGISPLHF
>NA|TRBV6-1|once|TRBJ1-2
TGTGCCAGCAGTGAAGCTTCGGCAGTTCCGGGTGGCTACACCTTC
CASSEASAVPGGYTF
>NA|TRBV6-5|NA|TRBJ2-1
TGTGCCAGCAGTTCGCGCTACAATGAGCAGTTCTTC
CASSSRYNEQFF
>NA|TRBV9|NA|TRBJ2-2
TGTGCCAGCAGCAAGGACAGAATATCGAACACCGGGGAGCTGTTTTTT
CASSKDRISNTGELFF
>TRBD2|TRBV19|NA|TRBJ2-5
TGTGCCAGTAGTATTACGTGGACTAGCGGGCAAGAGACCCAGTACTTC
CASSITWTSGQETQYF
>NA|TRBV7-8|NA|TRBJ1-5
TGTGCCAGCAGCCTCGGACGGAATAGCAATCAGCCCCAGCATTTT
CASSLGRNSNQPQHF
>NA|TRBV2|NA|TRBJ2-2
TGTGCCAGCAGTGTCGGCACCGGGGAGCTGTTTTTT
CASSVGTGELFF
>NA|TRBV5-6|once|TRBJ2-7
TGTGCCAGCAGCTTAAAGGGGCGGCCCTACGAGCAGTACTTC
CASSLKGRPYEQYF
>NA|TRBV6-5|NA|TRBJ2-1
TGTGCCAGCAGCCCCTCGAGTGCGGGGAGCAATGAGCAGTTCTTC
CASSPSSAGSNEQFF
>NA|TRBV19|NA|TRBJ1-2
TGTGCCAGTATGGACAACTTCTATGGCTACACCTTC
CASMDNFYGYTF
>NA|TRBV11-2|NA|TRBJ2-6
TGTGCCAGCAGCCCCGACAGCTCTGGGGCCAACGTCCTGACTTTC
CASSPDSSGANVLTF
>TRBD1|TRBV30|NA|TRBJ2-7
TGTGCCTGGACCGAACCGCTGGGACAGGGGGCCCACGAGCAGTACTTC
CAWTEPLGQGAHEQYF
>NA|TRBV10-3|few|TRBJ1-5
TGTGCCATCACGTCCCAGCATTTT
CAITSQHF
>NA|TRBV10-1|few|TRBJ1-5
TGCGCCAGCAGTGAAACGGGAGGGCCCCAGCATTTT
CASSETGGPQHF
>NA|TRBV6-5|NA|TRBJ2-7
TGTGCCAGCAGTTACTCGCTTCTAGGAGGATCGTACGAGCAGTACTTC
CASSYSLLGGSYEQYF
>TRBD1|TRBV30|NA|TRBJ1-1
TGTGCCTGGGTGACAGGGAGAACGAACACTGAAGCTTTCTTT
CAWVTGRTNTEAFF
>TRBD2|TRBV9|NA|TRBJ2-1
TGTGCCAGCAGCCCCCCGGATGCGGGAGAGTACAATGAGCAGTTCTTC
CASSPPDAGEYNEQFF
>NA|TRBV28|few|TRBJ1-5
TGTGCCAGCAGATGGGCCGATCAGCCCCAGCATTTT
CASRWADQPQHF
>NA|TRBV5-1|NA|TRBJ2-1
TGCGCCAGCAGCTTGAGGACCCCCGCTTACAATGAGCAGTTCTTC
CASSLRTPAYNEQFF
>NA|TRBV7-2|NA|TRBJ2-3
TGTGCCAGCAGCTTAGGGCCGGACCGCACAGATACGCAGTATTTT
CASSLGPDRTDTQYF
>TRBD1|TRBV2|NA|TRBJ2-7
TGTGCCAGCAGCGAAGGGAGGACAGGGGGAGAGCAGTACTTC
CASSEGRTGGEQYF
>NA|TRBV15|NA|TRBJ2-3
TGTGCCACCAGCAGAGATCAGGGCCCAGATACGCAGTATTTT
CATSRDQGPDTQYF
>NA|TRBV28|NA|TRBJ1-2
TGTGCCAGCAAAAGGTCGGGGCGGGGCGGCTACACCTTC
CASKRSGRGGYTF
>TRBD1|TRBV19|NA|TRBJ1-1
TGTGCCAGTAGGATAACCGGGACAGGGATCCATGAAGCTTTCTTT
CASRITGTGIHEAFF
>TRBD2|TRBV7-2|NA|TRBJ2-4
TGTGCCAGCAGCTTGAGAGACGGACTAGCGGGGGCAAACATTCAGTACTTC
CASSLRDGLAGANIQYF
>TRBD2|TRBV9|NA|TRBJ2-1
TGTGCCAGCAGCGTAGGGGTAGCGGGGGGAAACAATGAGCAGTTCTTC
CASSVGVAGGNNEQFF
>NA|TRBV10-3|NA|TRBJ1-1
TGTGCCATCAGGGAGGGGACTGGATACACTGAAGCTTTCTTT
CAIREGTGYTEAFF
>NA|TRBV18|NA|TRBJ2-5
TGTGCCAGCTCACCCCTGGGGGGAAGCTTGGAGACCCAGTACTTC
CASSPLGGSLETQYF
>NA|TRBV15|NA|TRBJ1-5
TGTGCCACCAGCAGAGATAAGACTTCCGTGGGCAATCAGCCCCAGCATTTT
CATSRDKTSVGNQPQHF
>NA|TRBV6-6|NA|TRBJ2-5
TGTGCCAGCAGTTACTCGATGTACCAAGAGACCCAGTACTTC
CASSYSMYQETQYF
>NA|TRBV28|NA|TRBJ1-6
TGTGCCAGCAGGACTAGGAGGGTGCCAGAGACACCCCTCCACTTT
CASRTRRVPETPLHF
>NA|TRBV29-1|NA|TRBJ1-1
TGCAGCGTTGGGAAGGGCGTGAACACTGAAGCTTTCTTT
CSVGKGVNTEAFF
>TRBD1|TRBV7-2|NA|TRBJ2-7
TGTGCCAGCAGTTCAACAGGGGGCGCAGGCTACGAGCAGTACTTC
CASSSTGGAGYEQYF
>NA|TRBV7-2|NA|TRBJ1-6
TGTGCCAGCAGCTTAATGGGGAGGGATAATTCACCCCTCCACTTT
CASSLMGRDNSPLHF